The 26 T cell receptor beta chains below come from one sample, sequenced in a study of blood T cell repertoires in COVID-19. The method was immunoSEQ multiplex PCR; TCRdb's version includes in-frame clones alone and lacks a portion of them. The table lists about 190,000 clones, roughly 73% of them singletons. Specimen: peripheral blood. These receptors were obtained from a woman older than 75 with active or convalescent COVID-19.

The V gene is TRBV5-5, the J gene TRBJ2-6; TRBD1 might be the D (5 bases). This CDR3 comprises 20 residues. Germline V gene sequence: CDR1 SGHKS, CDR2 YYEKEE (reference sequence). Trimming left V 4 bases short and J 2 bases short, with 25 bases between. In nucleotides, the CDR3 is TGTGCCAGCAGCGCGCCGGGTGGGCAGGGCACCATCGCTGGGGCCAACGTCCTGACTTTC. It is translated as CASSAPGGQGTIAGANVLTF.

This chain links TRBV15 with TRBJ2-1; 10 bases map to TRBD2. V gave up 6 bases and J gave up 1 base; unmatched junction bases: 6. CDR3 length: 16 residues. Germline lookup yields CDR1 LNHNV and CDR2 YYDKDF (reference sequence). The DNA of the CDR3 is TGTGCCACCAGGTTAACTAGCGGGGTTTCCTACAATGAGCAGTTCTTC. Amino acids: CATRLTSGVSYNEQFF.

The CDR3 DNA reads as TGTGCCAGTACCAACATAGGGACAGGGGGGTTCAGTGGCTACACCTTC. Protein sequence: CASTNIGTGGFSGYTF. The gene calls are TRBV19 and TRBJ1-2, with 11 nucleotides matching TRBD1. This CDR3 has 16 amino acids. V trimming: 7 bases; J trimming: 7 bases; junction bases outside the gene matches: 14. Germline V gene data show CDR1 as LNHDA and CDR2 as SQIVND (reference sequence).

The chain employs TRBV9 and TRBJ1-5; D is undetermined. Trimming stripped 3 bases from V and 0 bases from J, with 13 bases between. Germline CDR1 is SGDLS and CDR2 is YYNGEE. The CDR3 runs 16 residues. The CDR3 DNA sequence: TGTGCCAGCAGCGCCGAGATTTTTTATAGCAATCAGCCCCAGCATTTT. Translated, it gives CASSAEIFYSNQPQHF.

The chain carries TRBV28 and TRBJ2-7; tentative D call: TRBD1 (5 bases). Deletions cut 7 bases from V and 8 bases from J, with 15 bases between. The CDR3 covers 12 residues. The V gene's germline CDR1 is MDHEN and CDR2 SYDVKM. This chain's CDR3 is CASITSGNKQYF. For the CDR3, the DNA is TGTGCCAGCATAACCTCAGGGAACAAGCAGTACTTC.

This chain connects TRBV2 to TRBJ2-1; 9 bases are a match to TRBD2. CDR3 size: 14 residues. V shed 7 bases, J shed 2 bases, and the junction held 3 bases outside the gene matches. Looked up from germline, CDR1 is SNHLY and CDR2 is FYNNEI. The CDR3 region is CASKGLATYNEQFF. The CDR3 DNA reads TGTGCCAGCAAAGGACTAGCGACCTACAATGAGCAGTTCTTC.

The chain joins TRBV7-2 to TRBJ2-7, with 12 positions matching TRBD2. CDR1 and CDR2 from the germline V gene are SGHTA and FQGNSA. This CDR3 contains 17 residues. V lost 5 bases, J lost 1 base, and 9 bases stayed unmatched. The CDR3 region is CASSPQASGGASYEQYF. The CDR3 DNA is TGTGCCAGCAGCCCCCAAGCTAGCGGGGGGGCTTCCTACGAGCAGTACTTC.

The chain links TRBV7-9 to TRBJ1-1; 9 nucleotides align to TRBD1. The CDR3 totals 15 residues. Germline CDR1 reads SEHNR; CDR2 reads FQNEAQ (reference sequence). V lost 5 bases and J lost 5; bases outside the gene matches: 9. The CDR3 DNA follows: TGTGCCAGCAGCCAAAAACAGGGGGCGAAGACTGAAGCTTTCTTT. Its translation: CASSQKQGAKTEAFF.

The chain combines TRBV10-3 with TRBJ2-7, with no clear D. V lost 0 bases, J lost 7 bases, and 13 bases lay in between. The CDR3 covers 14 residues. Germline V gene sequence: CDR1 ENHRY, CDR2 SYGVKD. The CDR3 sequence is CAISESPRRREQYF. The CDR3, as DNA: TGTGCCATCAGTGAGTCACCCAGACGGAGAGAGCAGTACTTC.

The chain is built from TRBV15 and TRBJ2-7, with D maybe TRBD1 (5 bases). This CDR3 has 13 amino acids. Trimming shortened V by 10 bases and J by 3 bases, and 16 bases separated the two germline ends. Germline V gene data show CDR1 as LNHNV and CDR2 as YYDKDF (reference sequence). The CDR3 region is CASSSRVNYEQYF. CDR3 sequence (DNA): TGTGCCAGCTCCTCCAGGGTTAACTACGAGCAGTACTTC.

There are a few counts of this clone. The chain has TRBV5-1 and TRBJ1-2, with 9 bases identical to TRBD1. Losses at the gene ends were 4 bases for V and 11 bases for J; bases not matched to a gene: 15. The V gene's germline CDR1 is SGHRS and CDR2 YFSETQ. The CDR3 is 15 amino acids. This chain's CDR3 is CASSQGQGSAGGYTF. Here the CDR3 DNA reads TGCGCCAGCAGCCAGGGACAGGGATCGGCCGGGGGGTACACCTTC.

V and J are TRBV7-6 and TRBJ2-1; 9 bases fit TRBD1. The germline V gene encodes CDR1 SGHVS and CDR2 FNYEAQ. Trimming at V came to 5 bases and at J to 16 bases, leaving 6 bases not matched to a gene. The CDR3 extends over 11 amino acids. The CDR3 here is CASSQGQGLFF. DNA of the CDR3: TGTGCCAGCAGCCAGGGACAGGGACTTTTCTTC.

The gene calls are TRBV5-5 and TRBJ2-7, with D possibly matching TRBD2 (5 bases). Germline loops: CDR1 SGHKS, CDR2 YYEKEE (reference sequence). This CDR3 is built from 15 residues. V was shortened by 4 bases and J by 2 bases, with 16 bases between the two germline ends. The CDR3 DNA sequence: TGTGCCAGCAGCATAAAGGACTCCTCGACCTACGAGCAGTACTTC. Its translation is CASSIKDSSTYEQYF.

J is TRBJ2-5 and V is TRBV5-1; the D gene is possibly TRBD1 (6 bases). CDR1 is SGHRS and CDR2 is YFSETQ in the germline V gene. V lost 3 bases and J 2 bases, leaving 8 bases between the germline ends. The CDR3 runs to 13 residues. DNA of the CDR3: TGCGCCAGCAGCTCGACAGGACAAGAGACCCAGTACTTC. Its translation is CASSSTGQETQYF.

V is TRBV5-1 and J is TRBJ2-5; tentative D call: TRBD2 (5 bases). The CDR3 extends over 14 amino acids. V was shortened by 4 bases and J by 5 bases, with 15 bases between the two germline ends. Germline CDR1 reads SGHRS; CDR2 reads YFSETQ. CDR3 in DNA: TGCGCCAGCAGCGACCTAGGAGGTGGGGAGACCCAGTACTTC. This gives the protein CASSDLGGGETQYF.

CDR3 in DNA: TGCGCCAGCAGCCAAGATCGGCAGGGGTCAAGGGAGCAGTACTTC. As protein: CASSQDRQGSREQYF. The rearrangement uses TRBV4-3 and TRBJ2-7; D might be TRBD1 (6 bases). V dropped 0 bases and J dropped 7 bases, with 16 bases sitting between them. The CDR3 has 15 amino acids. Per germline, CDR1 LGHNA and CDR2 YSLEER.

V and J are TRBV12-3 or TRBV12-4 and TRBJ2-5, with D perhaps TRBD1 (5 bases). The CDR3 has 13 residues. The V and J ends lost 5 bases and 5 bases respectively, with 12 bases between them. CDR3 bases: TGTGCCAGCAGTGGGTCCAGGGATGAGACCCAGTACTTC. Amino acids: CASSGSRDETQYF.

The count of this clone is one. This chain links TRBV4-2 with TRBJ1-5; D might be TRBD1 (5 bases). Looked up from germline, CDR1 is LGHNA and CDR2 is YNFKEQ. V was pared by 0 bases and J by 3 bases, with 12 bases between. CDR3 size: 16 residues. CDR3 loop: CASSQDDRGSNQPQHF. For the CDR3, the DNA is TGTGCCAGCAGCCAAGATGATCGGGGGTCCAATCAGCCCCAGCATTTT.

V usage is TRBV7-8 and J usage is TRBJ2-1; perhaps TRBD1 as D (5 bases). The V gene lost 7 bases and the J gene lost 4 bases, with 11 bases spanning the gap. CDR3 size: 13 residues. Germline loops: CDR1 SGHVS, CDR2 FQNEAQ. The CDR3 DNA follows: TGTGCCAGCACCGGCAGGGTTTACAATGAGCAGTTCTTC. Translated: CASTGRVYNEQFF.

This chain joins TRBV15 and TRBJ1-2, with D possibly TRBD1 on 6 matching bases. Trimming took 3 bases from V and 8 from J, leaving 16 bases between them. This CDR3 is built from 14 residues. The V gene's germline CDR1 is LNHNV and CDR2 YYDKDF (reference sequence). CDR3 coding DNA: TGTGCCACCAGCAGGAGCCGACAGGCTAGCGGCTACACCTTC. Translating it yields CATSRSRQASGYTF.

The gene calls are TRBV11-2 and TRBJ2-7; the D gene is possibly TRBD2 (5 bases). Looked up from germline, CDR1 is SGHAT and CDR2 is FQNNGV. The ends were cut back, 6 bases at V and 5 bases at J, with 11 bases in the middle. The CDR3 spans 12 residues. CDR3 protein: CASSSWRDEQYF. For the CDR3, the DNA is TGTGCCAGCAGTTCGTGGCGGGACGAGCAGTACTTC.

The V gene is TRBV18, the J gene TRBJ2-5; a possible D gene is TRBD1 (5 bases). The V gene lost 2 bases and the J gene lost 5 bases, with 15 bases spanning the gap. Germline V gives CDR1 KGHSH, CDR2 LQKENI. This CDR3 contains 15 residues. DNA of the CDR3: TGTGCCAGCTCACCAGGGGCAGGGCGAGGTGAGACCCAGTACTTC. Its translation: CASSPGAGRGETQYF.

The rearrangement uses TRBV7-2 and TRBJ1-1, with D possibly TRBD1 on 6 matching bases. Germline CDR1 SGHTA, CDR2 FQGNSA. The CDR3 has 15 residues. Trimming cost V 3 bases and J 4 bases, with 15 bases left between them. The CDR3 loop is CASSLQGMTGTEAFF. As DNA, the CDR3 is TGTGCCAGCAGCTTGCAGGGAATGACAGGCACTGAAGCTTTCTTT.

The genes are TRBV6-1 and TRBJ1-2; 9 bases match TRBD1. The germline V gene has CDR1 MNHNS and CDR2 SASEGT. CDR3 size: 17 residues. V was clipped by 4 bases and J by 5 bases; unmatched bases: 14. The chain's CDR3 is CASSARTGGPAWYGYTF. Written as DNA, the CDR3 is TGTGCCAGCAGTGCCCGAACAGGGGGCCCCGCTTGGTATGGCTACACCTTC.

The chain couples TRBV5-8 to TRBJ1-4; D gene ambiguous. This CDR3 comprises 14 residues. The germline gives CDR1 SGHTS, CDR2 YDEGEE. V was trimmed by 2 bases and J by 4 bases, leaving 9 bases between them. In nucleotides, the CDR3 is TGTGCCAGCAGCTTAACTTTTATTAATGAAAAACTGTTTTTT. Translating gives CASSLTFINEKLFF.

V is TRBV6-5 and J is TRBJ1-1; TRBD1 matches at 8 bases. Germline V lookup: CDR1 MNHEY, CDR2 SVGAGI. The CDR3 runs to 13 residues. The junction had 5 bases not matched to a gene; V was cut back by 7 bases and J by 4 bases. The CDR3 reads CASITTGGTEAFF. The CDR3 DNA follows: TGTGCCAGCATTACCACAGGGGGCACTGAAGCTTTCTTT.